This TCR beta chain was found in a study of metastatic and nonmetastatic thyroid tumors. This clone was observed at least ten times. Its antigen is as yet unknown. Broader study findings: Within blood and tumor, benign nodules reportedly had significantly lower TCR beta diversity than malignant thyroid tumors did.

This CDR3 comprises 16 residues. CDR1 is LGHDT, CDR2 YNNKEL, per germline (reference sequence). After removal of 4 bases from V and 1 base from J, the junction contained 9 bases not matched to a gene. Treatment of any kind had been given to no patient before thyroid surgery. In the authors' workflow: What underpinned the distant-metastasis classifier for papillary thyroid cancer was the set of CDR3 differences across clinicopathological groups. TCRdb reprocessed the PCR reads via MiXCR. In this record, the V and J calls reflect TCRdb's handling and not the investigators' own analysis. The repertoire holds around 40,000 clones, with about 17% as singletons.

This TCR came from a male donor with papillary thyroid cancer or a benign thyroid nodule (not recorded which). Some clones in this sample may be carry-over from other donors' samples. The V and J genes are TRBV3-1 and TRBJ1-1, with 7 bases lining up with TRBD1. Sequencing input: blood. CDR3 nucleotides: TGTGCCAGCAGCCCTTCCAACAGGGGCGGGAACACTGAAGCTTTCTTT. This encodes CASSPSNRGGNTEAFF. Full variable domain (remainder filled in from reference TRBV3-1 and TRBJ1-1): DTAVSQTPKYLVTQMGNDKSIKCEQNLGHDTMYWYKQDSKKFLKIMFSYNNKELIINETVPNRFSPKSPDKAHLNLHINSLELGDSAVYFCASSPSNRGGNTEAFFGQGTRLTVV.